The 14 T cell receptor beta chains below come from one sample, sequenced in a study of T cell clonality in common variable immunodeficiency. Clones were sequenced by immunoSEQ multiplex PCR, and TCRdb holds only the in-frame ones, with some missing. In total the sample includes some 12,000 clones, none of them seen once. Antigens of these TCRs are unknown. Study-level points and caveats: In common variable immunodeficiency, TCR beta chains reportedly carried fewer deletions and N-nucleotide insertions.

Sequenced material: peripheral blood mononuclear cells. Receptor source: a human donor with common variable immunodeficiency.

This clone was counted only a few times. The sequence runs out 3 residues before the end of the CDR3; the remainder is reconstructed from the germline J gene. V is TRBV7-3 and J is TRBJ2-3; the D gene is possibly TRBD1 (5 bases). Trimming took off 5 bases at V and 1 base at J, with 13 bases between the two ends. The germline CDR1 and CDR2 sequences are SGHTA and FQGTGA. CDR3 length equals 15 residues. CDR3 sequence reads: CASSPNRQRTDTQYF. The sequenced CDR3 bases are TGTGCCAGCAGCCCGAATAGACAGCGCACAGATACG.

This clone is labeled medium-sized. The read terminates 3 residues ahead of where the CDR3 ends, so the germline J gene completes it. V and J are TRBV4-1 and TRBJ2-1, with TRBD1 identical over 7 bases. Germline trimming cut 2 bases from V and 5 bases from J; bases unmatched to any gene: 9. CDR1 is MGHRA and CDR2 is YSYEKL in the germline V gene. CDR3 length: 16 residues. The CDR3 here is CASSQPRQGFNNEQFF. Incomplete CDR3 DNA: TGCGCCAGCAGCCAACCCAGACAGGGCTTCAACAATGAG.

This clone is termed medium-sized. The sequence runs out 3 residues before the end of the CDR3; the remainder is reconstructed from the germline J gene. The V call is TRBV6-1, the J call TRBJ2-3; 9 bases are shared with TRBD2. Germline V gives CDR1 MNHNS, CDR2 SASEGT. This CDR3 comprises 16 residues. The CDR3 sequence: CASSEASAGGRSPQYF. The CDR3 DNA, read in part, is TGTGCCAGCAGTGAAGCTTCGGCGGGGGGGCGTTCTCCG.

This clone was seen more than once but under ten times. The read finishes 3 residues shy of the CDR3 end, and the germline J gene is used to complete it. This chain joins TRBV7-2 and TRBJ2-3; weak D call: TRBD2 (6 bases). Germline loops: CDR1 SGHTA, CDR2 FQGNSA. The V and J ends lost 1 base and 5 bases respectively, with 10 bases between them. The CDR3 covers 14 residues. CDR3 amino acids: CASSLVSGGDTQYF. The covered CDR3 bases are TGTGCCAGCAGCTTAGTCTCCGGGGGAGATACG.

This clone was observed a few times. The read halts 3 residues ahead of the CDR3 end, with the missing end drawn from the germline J gene. The chain combines TRBV19 with TRBJ2-5, with 11 bases identical to TRBD2. The trim removed 7 bases at V and 0 bases at J, leaving 4 bases unmatched. The germline V gene has CDR1 LNHDA and CDR2 SQIVND (reference sequence). The CDR3 runs 15 residues. The CDR3 loop reads CASTRLAGNQETQYF. The DNA read from the CDR3 is TGTGCCAGTACCCGACTAGCGGGGAACCAAGAGACC.

Concerning this clone: The read gets to within 3 residues of the CDR3 end, and the germline J gene fills in the rest. This chain uses TRBV2 with TRBJ1-5, with 11 positions matching TRBD1. Germline V gene lookup returns CDR1 SNHLY and CDR2 FYNNEI. The trim removed 4 bases at V and 5 bases at J, leaving 7 bases unmatched. The CDR3 contains 16 residues. The CDR3 reads CASSGSRTGGYQPQHF. The DNA read from the CDR3 is TGTGCCAGCAGTGGGAGCCGGACAGGGGGCTATCAGCCC.

Only a few counts were recorded for this clone. CDR3: CASSLWAGLFYEQYF. Partial CDR3 DNA: TGTGCCAGCAGCTTGTGGGCAGGACTCTTCTACGAG. The V and J genes are TRBV5-6 and TRBJ2-7, with D tentatively TRBD2 (5 bases). The read ends 3 residues shy of where the CDR3 ends; the end is completed using the germline J gene. The CDR3 spans 15 residues. V lost 1 base and J 3 bases, leaving 14 bases between the germline ends. The germline V gene encodes CDR1 SGHDT and CDR2 YYEEEE.

This clone was seen a few times. The read ends 3 residues early relative to the CDR3; the germline J gene fills the gap. The genes are TRBV5-1 and TRBJ1-1; no definite D call. Trimming took 2 bases from V and 2 from J, leaving 7 bases between them. This CDR3 is built from 13 residues. Germline V lookup: CDR1 SGHRS, CDR2 YFSETQ. Incomplete CDR3 DNA: TGCGCCAGCAGCTTCTACGAAAACACTGAA. Its protein product is CASSFYENTE. The full CDR3 sequence reads CASSFYENTEAFF.

Comment on this clone: The read gets to within 3 residues of the CDR3 end, and the germline J gene fills in the rest. V is TRBV18 and J is TRBJ2-1; 8 bases line up with TRBD1. J was trimmed by 6 bases and V by 3 bases; bases with no gene match: 4. There are 14 residues in the CDR3. Germline assignment: CDR1 KGHSH and CDR2 LQKENI. The CDR3 bases that were read are TGTGCCAGCTCACCCCTGGGACAGGTCAATGAG. Its translation: CASSPLGQVNE. The whole CDR3 reads CASSPLGQVNEQFF. Based on the CDR3 plus reference TRBV18 and TRBJ2-1, the full variable domain is NAGVMQNPRHLVRRRGQEARLRCSPMKGHSHVYWYRQLPEEGLKFMVYLQKENIIDESGMPKERFSAEFPKEGPSILRIQQVVRGDSAAYFCASSPLGQVNEQFFGPGTRLTVL.

This clone was seen only a few times. Read sequence stops 3 residues before the CDR3 end, and the germline J gene provides the missing end. The rearrangement joins TRBV19 to TRBJ1-1; unclear D gene. V was shortened by 1 base and J by 6 bases, with 12 bases between the two germline ends. Germline CDR1 reads LNHDA; CDR2 reads SQIVND (reference sequence). CDR3 size: 14 residues. The sequenced part of the CDR3 DNA is TGTGCCAGTAGTATAGTCGGTAGGGCAGCTGAA. Residues: CASSIVGRAAE. The full CDR3 reads CASSIVGRAAEAFF.

This clone appeared a few times. Read data end 3 residues before the CDR3 end; the end is taken from the germline J gene. The rearrangement uses TRBV19 and TRBJ1-2, with TRBD1 matching over 10 bases. The CDR3 covers 15 residues. Germline V gene sequence: CDR1 LNHDA, CDR2 SQIVND (reference sequence). V dropped 2 bases and J dropped 4; count of bases not matched to a gene: 4. The CDR3 loop reads CASSISGTGVYGYTF. The CDR3 bases that were read are TGTGCCAGTAGTATATCCGGGACAGGGGTCTATGGC.

This clone was seen only a few times. The sequenced fragment ends 3 residues before the CDR3 boundary, so the rest is inferred from the germline J gene. This chain joins TRBV19 and TRBJ2-3; TRBD2 aligns across 9 bases. The CDR3 consists of 16 residues. V was clipped by 3 bases and J by 6 bases; unmatched bases: 10. CDR1 is LNHDA, CDR2 SQIVND, per germline (reference sequence). The part of the CDR3 DNA that was read is TGTGCCAGTAGTATCGGTGGCGCGGGGGGGCCGGATACG. Protein sequence: CASSIGGAGGPDT. The entire CDR3 protein is CASSIGGAGGPDTQYF. Complete variable domain (other parts from reference TRBV19 and TRBJ2-3): DGGITQSPKYLFRKEGQNVTLSCEQNLNHDAMYWYRQDPGQGLRLIYYSQIVNDFQKGDIAEGYSVSREKKESFPLTVTSAQKNPTAFYLCASSIGGAGGPDTQYFGPGTRLTVL.

Notes on this clone: The read is 3 residues too short to cover the CDR3 end, so that end is filled in from the germline J gene. This chain joins TRBV19 and TRBJ1-2; 9 bases fit TRBD1. The CDR3 runs 15 residues. Trimming removed 6 bases from V and 3 bases from J; junction bases left unmatched: 8. Germline values: CDR1 LNHDA, CDR2 SQIVND (reference sequence). CDR3 region: CASSVQQGAHYGYTF. CDR3 bases read: TGTGCCAGTAGCGTACAACAGGGGGCTCACTATGGC.

The table lists this clone with a few counts. The read halts 3 residues ahead of the CDR3 end, with the missing end drawn from the germline J gene. V gene TRBV7-2 combines with J gene TRBJ2-3; D not certain. Trimming stripped 5 bases from V and 4 bases from J, with 7 bases between. CDR1 and CDR2 from the germline V gene are SGHTA and FQGNSA. The CDR3 has 12 amino acids. CDR3 bases read: TGTGCCAGCAGCCTATACTCAGATACG. The encoded protein is CASSLYSDT. The full CDR3 sequence reads CASSLYSDTQYF.